This T cell receptor (beta chain) was observed in a study of T cells after yellow fever vaccination. General observations from the study: Some clonotypes were seen in both the CD4 and the CD8 compartments. These made up a small share and likely arose from convergent recombination. Detected again after the booster were most primary-vaccination clones, at 96% CD4 and more than 70% CD8.

The junction had 6 bases not matched to a gene; V was cut back by 5 bases and J by 6 bases. This CDR3 contains 15 residues. Conversion of TCR transcripts into cDNA relied on 5'RACE template switching, which added a universal primer site and UMIs. MiXCR, applied by TCRdb to the 5' RACE reads, yields one record per CDR3 protein. The repertoire holds approximately 610,000 distinct CDR3 sequences, about 15% seen once, with 15% to 20% in the top ten. This clonotype has just a few counts. The target antigen is unknown. The V gene is TRBV12-3 or TRBV12-4, the J gene TRBJ2-1; the match to TRBD2 covers 11 bases. This specimen was PBMCs, taken less than 6 days after the first yellow fever vaccination. This sequence was found in a young man who received the YFV17D yellow fever vaccine. The DNA for the CDR3 is TGTGCCAGCAGTCAAGGGACTAGCGGCCCCAATGAGCAGTTCTTC. Its protein is CASSQGTSGPNEQFF.